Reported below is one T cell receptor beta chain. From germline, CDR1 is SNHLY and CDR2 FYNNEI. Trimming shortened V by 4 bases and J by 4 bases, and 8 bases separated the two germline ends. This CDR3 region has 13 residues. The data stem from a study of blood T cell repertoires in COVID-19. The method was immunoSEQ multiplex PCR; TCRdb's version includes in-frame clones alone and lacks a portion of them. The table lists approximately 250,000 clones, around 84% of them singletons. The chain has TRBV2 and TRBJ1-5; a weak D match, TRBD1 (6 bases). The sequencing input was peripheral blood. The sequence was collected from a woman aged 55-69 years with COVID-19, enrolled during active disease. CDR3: CASSAGVNQPQHF. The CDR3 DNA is TGTGCCAGCAGTGCAGGGGTGAATCAGCCCCAGCATTTT.